This is a list of T cell receptor beta chains from one sample in a study of blood T cell repertoires in COVID-19. Assay used: immunoSEQ multiplex PCR; TCRdb lists only in-frame clones, some missing. The sample lists about 88,000 clones; 90% were seen once. Sequences were obtained from peripheral blood. The origin of the receptors is a man aged 18 to 29 with COVID-19, enrolled during active disease. Both conserved end residues are part of each CDR3. The order of the fields is CDR3 protein, CDR3 DNA, D gene, V gene, clone size, J gene. A D gene is named only where the DNA matches it firmly. Only part of the rows carry a size: once, few, many, or a class if the clone is expanded.

CASRRGSGGGYTF	TGTGCCAGCAGGCGAGGGTCTGGTGGGGGCTACACCTTC	NA	TRBV6-5	NA	TRBJ1-2
CASSQDWGDTGELFF	TGCGCCAGCAGCCAAGATTGGGGGGACACCGGGGAGCTGTTTTTT	NA	TRBV4-1	few	TRBJ2-2
CASSSVRGYTGELFF	TGTGCCAGCAGCTCCGTCAGGGGGTACACCGGGGAGCTGTTTTTT	TRBD1	TRBV5-4	NA	TRBJ2-2
CASSQNTWLEDMNTEAFF	TGCGCCAGCAGCCAAAATACTTGGCTCGAGGACATGAACACTGAAGCTTTCTTT	NA	TRBV4-3	NA	TRBJ1-1
CASSLWPGYEQYF	TGCGCCAGCAGCTTGTGGCCGGGATACGAGCAGTACTTC	NA	TRBV5-1	NA	TRBJ2-7
CASSRTGDSNQPQHF	TGTGCCAGCAGCAGAACAGGGGACAGCAATCAGCCCCAGCATTTT	TRBD1	TRBV3-1/TRBV3-2	NA	TRBJ1-5
CASSAHRGGGYTF	TGTGCCAGCAGTGCCCACAGGGGTGGGGGCTACACCTTC	TRBD1	TRBV25-1	NA	TRBJ1-2
CATSDFAARYTF	TGTGCCACCAGTGATTTTGCGGCGCGTTACACCTTC	NA	TRBV24-1	NA	TRBJ1-2
CASSLTGGANTGELFF	TGTGCCAGCAGCTTGACAGGTGGGGCGAACACCGGGGAGCTGTTTTTT	NA	TRBV11-2	NA	TRBJ2-2
CASSALSGGYEQYF	TGTGCCAGCAGCGCATTGTCAGGGGGCTACGAGCAGTACTTC	TRBD1	TRBV2	NA	TRBJ2-7
CASSYGTGPLGNIQYF	TGTGCCAGCAGTTACGGGACTGGTCCCCTGGGAAACATTCAGTACTTC	NA	TRBV6-5	NA	TRBJ2-4